This T cell receptor (beta chain) came from a study of CD8+ T cells in alopecia areata. Study-level results: Lesional scalp, notably in alopecia totalis/universalis, had clonality above that of normal scalp. Relative to mice, TCR sharing across patients was less clear, a difference possibly HLA-related.

Details on this clone: Its target is not known.

CDR3 length: 17 residues. V lost 3 bases and J 0 bases, leaving 15 bases between the germline ends. Germline V gene data show CDR1 as SNHLY and CDR2 as FYNNEI. Extracted RNA was reverse transcribed into cDNA, the sequencing template. Assay: immunoSEQ multiplex PCR; the TCRdb copy retains only in-frame clones and omits some. This sample has about 110,000 clones, with 45% to 70% found just once. The chain couples TRBV2 to TRBJ1-5, with D perhaps TRBD1 (5 bases). This receptor was obtained from a human donor in good health. The sequenced material came from CD8+ T cells sorted from blood. The CDR3 is CASSEAGHGYSNQPQHF. DNA for the CDR3: TGTGCCAGCAGTGAGGCCGGACACGGATATAGCAATCAGCCCCAGCATTTT.